This T cell receptor (beta chain) comes out of a study of tumour-infiltrating T cells in Burkitt lymphoma. Study overall: Survival, overall and progression-free, tracked with productive clonality.

V lost 0 bases, J lost 7 bases, and 12 bases lay in between. CDR1 is MNHEY and CDR2 is SVGAGI in the germline V gene. CDR3 length equals 14 residues. The data were produced by immunoSEQ multiplex PCR, yet TCRdb's version contains in-frame clones alone and is incomplete. Here the sample spans about 14,000 clones, around 30% being singletons. The TCR sequence derives from a human donor with diffuse large B-cell lymphoma. The material sequenced was tumor tissue. The J gene is TRBJ1-1, the V gene TRBV6-5, with D possibly matching TRBD1 (6 bases). The CDR3 region is CASSYSGGQVEAFF. The CDR3 coding sequence is TGTGCCAGCAGTTACTCCGGGGGGCAGGTTGAAGCTTTCTTT.